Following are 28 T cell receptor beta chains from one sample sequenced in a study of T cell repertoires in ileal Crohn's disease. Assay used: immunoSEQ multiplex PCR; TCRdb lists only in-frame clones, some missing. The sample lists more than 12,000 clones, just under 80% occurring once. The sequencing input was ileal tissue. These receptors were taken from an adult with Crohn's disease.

The CDR3 loop is CASSLAPVRGANTGELFF. Written as DNA, the CDR3 is TGTGCCAGCAGCTTAGCCCCGGTCCGCGGCGCGAACACCGGGGAGCTGTTTTTT. This chain uses TRBV7-2 with TRBJ2-2; no reliable D call. The CDR3 is 18 amino acids. Germline assignment: CDR1 SGHTA and CDR2 FQGNSA. Between the trimmed V and J ends, which lost 0 bases and 0 bases, there was a span of 14 bases. The variable domain in full, with the rest retrieved from reference TRBV7-2 and TRBJ2-2, is GAGVSQSPSNKVTEKGKDVELRCDPISGHTALYWYRQSLGQGLEFLIYFQGNSAPDKSGLPSDRFSAERTGGSVSTLTIQRTQQEDSAVYLCASSLAPVRGANTGELFFGEGSRLTVL.

The DNA of the CDR3 is TGCAGCGTCCCGACAGGGAGTGGAGAGACCCAGTACTTC. This translates into CSVPTGSGETQYF. V gene TRBV29-1 combines with J gene TRBJ2-5; 7 bases match TRBD1. The length of the CDR3 is 13 residues. CDR1 SQVTM and CDR2 ANQGSEA come from the germline V gene. Trimming removed 6 bases from V and 4 bases from J; junction bases left unmatched: 8.

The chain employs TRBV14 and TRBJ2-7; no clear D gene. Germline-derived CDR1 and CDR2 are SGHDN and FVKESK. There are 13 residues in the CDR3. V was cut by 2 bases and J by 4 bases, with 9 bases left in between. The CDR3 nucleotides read TGTGCCAGCAGCCAAAGACACCTATACGAGCAGTACTTC. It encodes CASSQRHLYEQYF.

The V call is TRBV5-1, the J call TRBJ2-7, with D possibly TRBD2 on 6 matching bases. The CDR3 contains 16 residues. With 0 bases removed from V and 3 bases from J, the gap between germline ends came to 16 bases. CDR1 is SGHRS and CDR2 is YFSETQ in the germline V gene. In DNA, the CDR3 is TGCGCCAGCAGCTTGGGGGAAACTCGGGGGAACTACGAGCAGTACTTC. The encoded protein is CASSLGETRGNYEQYF.

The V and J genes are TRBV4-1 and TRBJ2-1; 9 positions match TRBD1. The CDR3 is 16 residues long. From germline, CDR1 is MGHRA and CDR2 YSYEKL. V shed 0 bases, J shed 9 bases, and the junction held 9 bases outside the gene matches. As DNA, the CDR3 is TGCGCCAGCAGCCAAGATGCCGGACAGGGGAGGGTTGAGCAGTTCTTC. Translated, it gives CASSQDAGQGRVEQFF.

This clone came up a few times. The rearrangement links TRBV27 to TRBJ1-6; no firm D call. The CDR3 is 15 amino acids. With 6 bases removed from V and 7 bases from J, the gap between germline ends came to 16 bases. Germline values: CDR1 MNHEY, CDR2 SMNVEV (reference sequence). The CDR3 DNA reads TGTGCCAGCAGACCTCGTCGGGAAACAAATTCACCCCTCCACTTT. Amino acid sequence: CASRPRRETNSPLHF.

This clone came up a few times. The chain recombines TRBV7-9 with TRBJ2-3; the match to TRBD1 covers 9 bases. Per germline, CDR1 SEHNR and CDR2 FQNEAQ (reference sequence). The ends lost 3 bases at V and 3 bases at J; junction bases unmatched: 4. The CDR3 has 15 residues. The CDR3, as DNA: TGTGCCAGCAGCTTGGGGGACAGGGCGACAGATACGCAGTATTTT. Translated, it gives CASSLGDRATDTQYF.

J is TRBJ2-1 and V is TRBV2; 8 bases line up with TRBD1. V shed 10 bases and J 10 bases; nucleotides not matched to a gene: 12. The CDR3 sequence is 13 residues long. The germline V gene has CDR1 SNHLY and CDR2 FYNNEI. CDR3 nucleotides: TGTGCCACCTCCGGACAGGGCCTTCGGGAGCAGTTCTTC. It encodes CATSGQGLREQFF.

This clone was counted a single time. The CDR3 protein is CASRPGTGFYEQYF. CDR3 in DNA: TGCGCCAGCAGACCCGGGACAGGGTTCTACGAGCAGTACTTC. The V call is TRBV10-2, the J call TRBJ2-7, with 9 bases fitting TRBD1. The CDR3 runs 14 residues. V lost 6 bases and J lost 3; bases outside the gene matches: 6. Germline loops: CDR1 WSHSY, CDR2 SAAADI.

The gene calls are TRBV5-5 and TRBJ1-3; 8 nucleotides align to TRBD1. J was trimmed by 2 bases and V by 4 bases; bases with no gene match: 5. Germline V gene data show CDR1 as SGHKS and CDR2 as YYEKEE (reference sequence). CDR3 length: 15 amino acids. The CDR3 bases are TGTGCCAGCAGCCCCACGGGACAGGCTGGAAACACCATATATTTT. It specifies CASSPTGQAGNTIYF.

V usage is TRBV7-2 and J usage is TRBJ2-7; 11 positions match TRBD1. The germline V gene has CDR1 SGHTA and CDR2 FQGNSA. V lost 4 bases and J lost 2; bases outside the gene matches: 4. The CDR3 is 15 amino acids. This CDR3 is CASSYRGQGAYEQYF. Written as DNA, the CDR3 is TGTGCCAGCAGCTACAGGGGACAGGGGGCCTACGAGCAGTACTTC.

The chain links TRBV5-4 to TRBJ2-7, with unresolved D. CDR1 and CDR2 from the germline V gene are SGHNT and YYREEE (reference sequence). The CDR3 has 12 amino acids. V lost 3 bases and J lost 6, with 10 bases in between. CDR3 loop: CASSSYPGEQYF. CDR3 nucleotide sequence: TGTGCCAGCAGCTCGTATCCCGGCGAGCAGTACTTC.

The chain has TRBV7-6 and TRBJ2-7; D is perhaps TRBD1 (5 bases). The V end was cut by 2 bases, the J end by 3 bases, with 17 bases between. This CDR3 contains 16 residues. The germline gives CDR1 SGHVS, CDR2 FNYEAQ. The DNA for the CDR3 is TGTGCCAGCAGCTTAACTCCTCCAGGGTCTCACTACGAGCAGTACTTC. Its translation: CASSLTPPGSHYEQYF.

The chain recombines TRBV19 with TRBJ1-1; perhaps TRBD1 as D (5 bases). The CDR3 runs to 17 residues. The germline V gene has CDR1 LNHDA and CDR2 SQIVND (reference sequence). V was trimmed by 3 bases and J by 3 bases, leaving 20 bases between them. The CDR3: CASSIWSLGTSDTEAFF. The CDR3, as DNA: TGTGCCAGTAGTATCTGGTCATTAGGGACTTCTGACACTGAAGCTTTCTTT.

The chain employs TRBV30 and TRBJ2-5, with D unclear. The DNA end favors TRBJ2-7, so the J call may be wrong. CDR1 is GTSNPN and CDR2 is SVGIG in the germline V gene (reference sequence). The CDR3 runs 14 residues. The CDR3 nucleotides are TGTGCCTGGAGCTCCCGCGAGAAGCCCTACGAGCAGTACTTC. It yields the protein CAWSSREKPYEQYF.

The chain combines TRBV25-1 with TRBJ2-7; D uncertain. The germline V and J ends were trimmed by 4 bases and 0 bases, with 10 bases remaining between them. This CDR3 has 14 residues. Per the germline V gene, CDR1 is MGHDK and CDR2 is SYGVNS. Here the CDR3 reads CASSGRSSSYEQYF. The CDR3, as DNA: TGTGCCAGCAGTGGCCGATCGAGCTCCTACGAGCAGTACTTC.

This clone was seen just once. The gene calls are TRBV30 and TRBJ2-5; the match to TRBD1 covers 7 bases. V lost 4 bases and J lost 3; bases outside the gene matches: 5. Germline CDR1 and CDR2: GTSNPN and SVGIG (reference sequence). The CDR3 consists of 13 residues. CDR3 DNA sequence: TGTGCCTGGAAGAAACAGGGGAAAGAGACCCAGTACTTC. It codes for CAWKKQGKETQYF.

The CDR3 DNA follows: TGCGCCAGCAGCCCCGCGGCTAGAGGGTACAATGAGCAGTTCTTC. It is translated as CASSPAARGYNEQFF. V usage is TRBV5-1 and J usage is TRBJ2-1; D may be TRBD2 (5 bases). The CDR3 runs to 15 residues. The V end lost 4 bases, the J end lost 4 bases, and 15 bases lay between the germline ends. Germline-derived CDR1 and CDR2 are SGHRS and YFSETQ.

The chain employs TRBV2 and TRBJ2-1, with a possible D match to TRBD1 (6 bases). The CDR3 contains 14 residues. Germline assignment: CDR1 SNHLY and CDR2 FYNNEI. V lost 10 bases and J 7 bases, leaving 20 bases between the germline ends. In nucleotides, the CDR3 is TGTGCCACTCAACCACAGGGACCGTCTAATGAGCAGTTCTTC. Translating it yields CATQPQGPSNEQFF. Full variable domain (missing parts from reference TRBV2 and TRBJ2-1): EPEVTQTPSHQVTQMGQEVILRCVPISNHLYFYWYRQILGQKVEFLVSFYNNEISEKSEIFDDQFSVERPDGSNFTLKIRSTKLEDSAMYFCATQPQGPSNEQFFGPGTRLTVL.

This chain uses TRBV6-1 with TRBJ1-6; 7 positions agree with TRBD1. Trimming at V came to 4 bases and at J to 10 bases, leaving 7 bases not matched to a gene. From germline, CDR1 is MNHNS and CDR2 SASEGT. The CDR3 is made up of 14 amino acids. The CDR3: CASSGGQRDSPLHF. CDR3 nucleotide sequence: TGTGCCAGCAGTGGGGGACAGAGGGACTCACCCCTCCACTTT.

CDR3 in DNA: TGTGCCAGCAGTGAAACGACCATACGGACAGTAAGAAATCAGCCCCAGCATTTT. This gives the protein CASSETTIRTVRNQPQHF. The chain has TRBV2 and TRBJ1-5; D is possibly TRBD1 (6 bases). Trimming took off 2 bases at V and 4 bases at J, with 21 bases between the two ends. This CDR3 is 18 amino acids long. Germline lookup yields CDR1 SNHLY and CDR2 FYNNEI. Looking up the rest from reference TRBV2 and TRBJ1-5 gives the full variable domain: EPEVTQTPSHQVTQMGQEVILRCVPISNHLYFYWYRQILGQKVEFLVSFYNNEISEKSEIFDDQFSVERPDGSNFTLKIRSTKLEDSAMYFCASSETTIRTVRNQPQHFGDGTRLSIL.

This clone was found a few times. The CDR3 loop is CASSHSGATGANVLTF. CDR3 nucleotides: TGCGCCAGCAGCCACTCCGGAGCTACTGGGGCCAACGTCCTGACTTTC. The chain links TRBV5-1 to TRBJ2-6; D is unresolved. This CDR3 region has 16 residues. V lost 4 bases and J lost 2, with 13 bases in between. Germline values: CDR1 SGHRS, CDR2 YFSETQ. The variable domain in full, completed from reference TRBV5-1 and TRBJ2-6, reads KAGVTQTPRYLIKTRGQQVTLSCSPISGHRSVSWYQQTPGQGLQFLFEYFSETQRNKGNFPGRFSGRQFSNSRSEMNVSTLELGDSALYLCASSHSGATGANVLTFGAGSRLTVL.

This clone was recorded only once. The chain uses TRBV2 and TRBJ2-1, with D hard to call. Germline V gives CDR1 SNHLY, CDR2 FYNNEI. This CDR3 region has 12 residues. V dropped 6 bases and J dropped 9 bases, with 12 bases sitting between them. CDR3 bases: TGTGCCAGCAGCGGCACTTGGGCTGAGCAGTTCTTC. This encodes CASSGTWAEQFF.

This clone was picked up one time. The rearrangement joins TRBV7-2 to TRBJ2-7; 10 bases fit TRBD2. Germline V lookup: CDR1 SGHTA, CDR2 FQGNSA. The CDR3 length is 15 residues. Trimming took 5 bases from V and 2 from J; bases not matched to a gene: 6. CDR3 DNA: TGTGCCAGCAGCCTCAGACTAGCGGGTACCTACGAGCAGTACTTC. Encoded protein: CASSLRLAGTYEQYF.

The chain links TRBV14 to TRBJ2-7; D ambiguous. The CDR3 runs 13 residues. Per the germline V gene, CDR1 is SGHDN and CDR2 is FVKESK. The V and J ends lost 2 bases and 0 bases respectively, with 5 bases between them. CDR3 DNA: TGTGCCAGCAGCCAACCAGACTCCTACGAGCAGTACTTC. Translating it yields CASSQPDSYEQYF.

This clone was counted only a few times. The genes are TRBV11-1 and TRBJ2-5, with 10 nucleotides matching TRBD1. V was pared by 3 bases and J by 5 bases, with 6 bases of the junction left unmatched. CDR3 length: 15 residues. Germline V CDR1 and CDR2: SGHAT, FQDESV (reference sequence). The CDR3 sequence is CASSFRTGGSETQYF. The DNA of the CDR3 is TGTGCCAGCAGCTTCCGGACAGGGGGATCGGAGACCCAGTACTTC.

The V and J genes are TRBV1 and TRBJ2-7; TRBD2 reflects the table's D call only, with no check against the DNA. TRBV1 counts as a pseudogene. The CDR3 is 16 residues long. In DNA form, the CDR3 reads TGCACCAGCAGCCAACCGACTAGCGGGGAAACCTACGAGCAGTACTTC. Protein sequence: CTSSQPTSGETYEQYF.

The chain's CDR3 is CAWGTGVLLEQYF. CDR3 DNA: TGTGCCTGGGGGACAGGGGTCCTTCTCGAGCAGTACTTC. The chain recombines TRBV30 with TRBJ2-7; 10 nucleotides agree with TRBD1. The CDR3 is made up of 13 amino acids. Germline CDR1 reads GTSNPN; CDR2 reads SVGIG (reference sequence). With 5 bases clipped from V and 6 bases from J, the junction kept 7 bases outside the gene matches. Supplemented by reference TRBV30 and TRBJ2-7, the full variable domain reads SQTIHQWPATLVQPVGSPLSLECTVEGTSNPNLYWYRQAAGRGLQLLFYSVGIGQISSEVPQNLSASRPQDRQFILSSKKLLLSDSGFYLCAWGTGVLLEQYFGPGTRLTVT.